Following are 12 T cell receptor beta chains from one sample sequenced in a study of CD8+ T cells in alopecia areata. RNA was isolated and reverse transcribed to cDNA, the sequencing template. TCRdb keeps only in-frame clones here, not all; method: immunoSEQ multiplex PCR. The repertoire holds 150,000 to 200,000 clones, just over 65% seen once, with over 0.85% in the top ten. The sample's treatment: oral pan-JAK inhibitor, 5-10 mg twice daily. The sample consisted of CD4+ T cells sorted from blood, taken at week 4, from a patient treated with tofacitinib. These receptors originate from a human donor with alopecia areata.

The rearrangement uses TRBV18 and TRBJ1-6; D unresolved. With 2 bases removed from V and 10 bases from J, the gap between germline ends came to 18 bases. From germline, CDR1 is KGHSH and CDR2 LQKENI. The CDR3 has 16 residues. The DNA of the CDR3 is TGTGCCAGCTCACCAGGGCAGGCGGATATAGGGTCACCCCTCCACTTT. Translated, it gives CASSPGQADIGSPLHF.

This clone was observed a few times. The gene calls are TRBV29-1 and TRBJ1-4; D is possibly TRBD1 (5 bases). CDR3 length: 11 amino acids. Trimming pared 6 bases from V and 7 bases from J, leaving 9 bases between. Looked up from germline, CDR1 is SQVTM and CDR2 is ANQGSEA. The CDR3 sequence: CSVGEVEKLFF. The CDR3 DNA sequence: TGCAGCGTGGGGGAGGTTGAAAAACTGTTTTTT.

This chain links TRBV4-3 with TRBJ1-5; D remains unclear. CDR3 size: 14 residues. Germline CDR1 LGHNA, CDR2 YSLEER. The V and J ends lost 0 bases and 7 bases respectively, with 10 bases between them. The CDR3 sequence is CASSQEVGPQPQHF. In nucleotides, the CDR3 is TGCGCCAGCAGCCAAGAAGTCGGCCCACAGCCCCAGCATTTT.

The chain employs TRBV2 and TRBJ1-5; D is undetermined. V was pared by 0 bases and J by 6 bases, with 6 bases between. The CDR3 loop spans 13 amino acids. Germline lookup yields CDR1 SNHLY and CDR2 FYNNEI. The CDR3 spells CASSEALAQPQHF. Written as DNA, the CDR3 is TGTGCCAGCAGTGAAGCACTGGCTCAGCCCCAGCATTTT.

CDR3 protein: CASSTGVGYTF. Here the CDR3 DNA reads TGTGCCAGCAGTACAGGGGTTGGCTACACCTTC. The chain employs TRBV6-5 and TRBJ1-2; 7 bases agree with TRBD1. The ends lost 5 bases at V and 7 bases at J; junction bases unmatched: 1. The CDR3 spans 11 residues. Germline CDR1 and CDR2: MNHEY and SVGAGI.

The chain is built from TRBV10-3 and TRBJ2-7; D ambiguous. CDR1 and CDR2 (germline): ENHRY, SYGVKD. V lost 0 bases to trimming and J lost 3 bases, with 15 bases between them. The CDR3 is made up of 16 amino acids. The CDR3 bases are TGTGCCATCAGTGAGTCGTCTGGAGAGACGTTCTACGAGCAGTACTTC. Translation gives CAISESSGETFYEQYF.

CDR3 bases: TGTGCCAGCAGTACCCGGGGGAACGAGCAGTACTTC. Translating it yields CASSTRGNEQYF. The V gene is TRBV27, the J gene TRBJ2-7, with a tentative D call TRBD2 (6 bases). The V gene's germline CDR1 is MNHEY and CDR2 SMNVEV (reference sequence). V was trimmed by 5 bases and J by 5 bases, leaving 10 bases between them. The CDR3 extends over 12 amino acids.

The chain is built from TRBV13 and TRBJ1-6; D is uncertain. The V gene lost 5 bases and the J gene lost 8 bases, with 16 bases spanning the gap. Germline lookup yields CDR1 PRHDT and CDR2 FYEKMQ (reference sequence). The CDR3 sequence is 15 residues long. The CDR3 here is CASSRYGPIDSPLHF. The CDR3 nucleotides are TGTGCCAGCAGCCGTTACGGTCCTATAGATTCACCCCTCCACTTT.

This clone occurred a few times. J is TRBJ1-5 and V is TRBV6-1, with 7 nucleotides matching TRBD1. The germline CDR1 and CDR2 sequences are MNHNS and SASEGT. Trimming removed 2 bases from V and 1 base from J; junction bases left unmatched: 5. The CDR3 runs to 16 residues. CDR3 in amino acids: CASSESPRGSNQPQHF. The CDR3, as DNA: TGTGCCAGCAGTGAATCCCCCAGGGGGAGCAATCAGCCCCAGCATTTT.

J is TRBJ2-1 and V is TRBV29-1; possible D gene TRBD1, 6 bases. CDR3 length equals 13 residues. Germline V CDR1 and CDR2: SQVTM, ANQGSEA. V lost 4 bases and J 2 bases, leaving 9 bases between the germline ends. The CDR3 coding sequence is TGCAGCGTTGTAAGGGACACCTACAATGAGCAGTTCTTC. Translated: CSVVRDTYNEQFF.

This rearrangement joins TRBV7-3 to TRBJ2-2; D gene uncertain. The ends were cut back, 5 bases at V and 6 bases at J, with 7 bases in the middle. The CDR3 has 12 amino acids. Germline CDR1 and CDR2: SGHTA and FQGTGA. CDR3 amino acids: CASSQVPGELFF. CDR3 nucleotide sequence: TGTGCCAGCAGCCAGGTCCCCGGGGAGCTGTTTTTT.

This clone showed up just a few times. The chain couples TRBV30 to TRBJ1-1; tentative D call: TRBD1 (5 bases). V was pared by 3 bases and J by 1 base, with 15 bases between. This CDR3 comprises 15 residues. Per germline, CDR1 GTSNPN and CDR2 SVGIG (reference sequence). CDR3 DNA sequence: TGTGCCTGGAGCGAAGCTCCCACAGGGAACACTGAAGCTTTCTTT. Protein product: CAWSEAPTGNTEAFF.